This paragraph covers one T cell receptor (beta chain) sequence. Its target is not known. It was negative isolation that provided the CD8+ and CD4+ T cells, whereas TEMRA cells were enriched by FACS. This specimen comes from a study of CD8 T cells in Susac syndrome. Study-wide findings and caveats: As acknowledged by the study, its TCR sequencing and HLA analysis included a relatively small number of individuals.

The RNA input was about 0.5 to 1 ug, and it was reverse transcribed with random hexamers. Each CDR3 protein is one row after TCRdb ran MiXCR on the immunoSEQ multiplex PCR reads. The sample records over 100,000 distinct CDR3 sequences, roughly 97% being singletons. The CDR3 consists of 15 residues. V gave up 4 bases and J gave up 6 bases; unmatched junction bases: 10. Germline CDR1 reads GTSNPN; CDR2 reads SVGIG (reference sequence). The origin of this receptor is a human donor in good health. J is TRBJ2-2 and V is TRBV30; 8 bases fit TRBD2. The sequenced sample was CD4+ T cells from PBMCs. Here the CDR3 reads CAWTVRTSRAGELFF. The DNA for the CDR3 is TGTGCCTGGACCGTAAGGACTAGCCGAGCCGGGGAGCTGTTTTTT. Full variable domain (outside the CDR3, taken from reference TRBV30 and TRBJ2-2): SQTIHQWPATLVQPVGSPLSLECTVEGTSNPNLYWYRQAAGRGLQLLFYSVGIGQISSEVPQNLSASRPQDRQFILSSKKLLLSDSGFYLCAWTVRTSRAGELFFGEGSRLTVL.